Sequencing of this T cell receptor beta chain was carried out in a study of blood T cell repertoires in COVID-19. Study-wide context: The samples span acute and convalescent COVID-19 from the United States, Italy and Spain. Sources were T cells, B-cell-depleted T cells, or PBMCs; the material itself was cDNA or gDNA.

Original handling: Amplification of reference gene primers provided the estimated nucleated cell counts. The assay was immunoSEQ multiplex PCR, and TCRdb's table has in-frame clones only and misses some. The DNA gave D and trimming, while V, J and clone size come from that table. The table shows hundreds of thousands of clones, with roughly 89% occurring only once. V lost 2 bases and J lost 4, with 20 bases in between. The CDR3 is 16 amino acids. CDR1 is GTSNPN and CDR2 is SVGIG in the germline V gene (reference sequence). Seattle's enrolled individuals joined amid active infection and were then monitored longitudinally.

Specimen: peripheral blood. V and J are TRBV30 and TRBJ2-5, with D maybe TRBD2 (7 bases). The source is a woman between 50 and 59 years old with COVID-19, enrolled during active disease. CDR3 in amino acids: CAWSKGGGLGGETQYF. The DNA of the CDR3 is TGTGCCTGGAGTAAAGGCGGGGGCCTCGGTGGAGAGACCCAGTACTTC.